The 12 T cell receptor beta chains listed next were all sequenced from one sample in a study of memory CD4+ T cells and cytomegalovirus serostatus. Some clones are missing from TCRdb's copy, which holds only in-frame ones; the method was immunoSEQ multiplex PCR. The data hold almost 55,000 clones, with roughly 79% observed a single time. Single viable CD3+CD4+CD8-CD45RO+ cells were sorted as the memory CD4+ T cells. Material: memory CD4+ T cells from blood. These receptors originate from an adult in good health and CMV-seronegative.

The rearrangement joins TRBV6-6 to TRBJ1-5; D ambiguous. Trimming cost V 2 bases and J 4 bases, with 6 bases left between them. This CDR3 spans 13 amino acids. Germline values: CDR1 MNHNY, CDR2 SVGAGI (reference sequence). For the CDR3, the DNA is TGTGCCAGCAGTTACCTGGGGAATCAGCCCCAGCATTTT. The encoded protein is CASSYLGNQPQHF.

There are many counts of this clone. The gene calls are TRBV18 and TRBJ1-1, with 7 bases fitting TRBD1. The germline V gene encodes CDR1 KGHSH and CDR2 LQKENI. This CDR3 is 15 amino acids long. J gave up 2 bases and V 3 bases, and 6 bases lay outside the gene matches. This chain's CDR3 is CASSPPDRTNTEAFF. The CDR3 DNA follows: TGTGCCAGCTCACCTCCGGACAGGACAAACACTGAAGCTTTCTTT.

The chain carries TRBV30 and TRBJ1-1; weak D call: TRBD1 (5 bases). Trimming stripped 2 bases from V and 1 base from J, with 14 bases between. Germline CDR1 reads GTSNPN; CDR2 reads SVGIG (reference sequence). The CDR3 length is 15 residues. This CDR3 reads CAWSKGGGSNTEAFF. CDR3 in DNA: TGTGCCTGGAGTAAGGGCGGGGGGTCGAACACTGAAGCTTTCTTT.

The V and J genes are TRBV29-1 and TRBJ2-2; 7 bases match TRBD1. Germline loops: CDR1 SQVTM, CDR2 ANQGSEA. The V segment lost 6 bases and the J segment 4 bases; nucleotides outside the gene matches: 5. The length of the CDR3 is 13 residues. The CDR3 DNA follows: TGCAGCGTGAGCCCAGGGGGCACCGGGGAGCTGTTTTTT. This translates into CSVSPGGTGELFF.

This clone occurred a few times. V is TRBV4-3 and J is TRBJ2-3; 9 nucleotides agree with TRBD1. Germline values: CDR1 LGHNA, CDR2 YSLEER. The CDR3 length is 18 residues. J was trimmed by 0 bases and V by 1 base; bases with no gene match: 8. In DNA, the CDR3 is TGCGCCAGCAGCCAAGTACAGTTGGGGACAGGGAGCACAGATACGCAGTATTTT. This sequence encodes CASSQVQLGTGSTDTQYF.

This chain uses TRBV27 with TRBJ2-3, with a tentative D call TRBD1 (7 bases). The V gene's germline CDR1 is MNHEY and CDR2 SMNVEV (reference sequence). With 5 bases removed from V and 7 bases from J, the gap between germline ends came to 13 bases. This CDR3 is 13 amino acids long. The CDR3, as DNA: TGTGCCAGCAGTCAGGGGGACTCCCATACGCAGTATTTT. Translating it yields CASSQGDSHTQYF.

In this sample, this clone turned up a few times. The CDR3 DNA is TGCGCCAGCAGCTTGGTCCCGGGAGGGACCACAGATACGCAGTATTTT. It yields the protein CASSLVPGGTTDTQYF. This chain uses TRBV5-1 with TRBJ2-3, with 8 bases that match TRBD2. This CDR3 is built from 16 residues. The V gene's germline CDR1 is SGHRS and CDR2 YFSETQ. The V segment lost 0 bases and the J segment 2 bases; nucleotides outside the gene matches: 5.

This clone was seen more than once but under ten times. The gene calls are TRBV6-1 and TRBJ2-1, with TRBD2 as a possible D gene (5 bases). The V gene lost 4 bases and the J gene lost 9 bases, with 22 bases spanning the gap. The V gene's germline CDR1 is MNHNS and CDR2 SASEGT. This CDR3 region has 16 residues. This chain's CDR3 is CASSVGIVGIWAEQFF. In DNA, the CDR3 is TGTGCCAGCAGTGTCGGTATAGTCGGGATCTGGGCTGAGCAGTTCTTC.

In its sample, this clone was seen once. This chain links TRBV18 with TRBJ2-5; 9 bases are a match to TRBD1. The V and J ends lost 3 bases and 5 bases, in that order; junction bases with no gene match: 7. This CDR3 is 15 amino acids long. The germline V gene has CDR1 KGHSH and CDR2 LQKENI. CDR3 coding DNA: TGTGCCAGCTCACCGACCCGGGACAGGGTGGAGACCCAGTACTTC. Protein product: CASSPTRDRVETQYF.

The CDR3 region has the DNA TGTGCCAGCAGCGTAGGGACTAGCGGGAGATTGGGCGGGGAGCTGTTTTTT. The encoded protein is CASSVGTSGRLGGELFF. V gene TRBV9 combines with J gene TRBJ2-2; 13 bases fit TRBD2. V gave up 0 bases and J gave up 7 bases; unmatched junction bases: 6. Looked up from germline, CDR1 is SGDLS and CDR2 is YYNGEE. The CDR3 spans 17 residues.

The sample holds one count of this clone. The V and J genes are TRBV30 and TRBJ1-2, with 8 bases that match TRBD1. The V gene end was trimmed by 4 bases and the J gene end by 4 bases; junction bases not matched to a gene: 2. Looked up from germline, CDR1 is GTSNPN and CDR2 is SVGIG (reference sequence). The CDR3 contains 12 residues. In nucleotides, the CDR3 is TGTGCCTGGACGGACAGGGCCTATGGCTACACCTTC. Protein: CAWTDRAYGYTF.

The CDR3 sequence is CASSTQGVGNQPQHF. The CDR3 DNA sequence: TGTGCCAGTAGTACTCAGGGAGTCGGCAATCAGCCCCAGCATTTT. V usage is TRBV19 and J usage is TRBJ1-5, with D possibly being TRBD1 (5 bases). Trimming stripped 4 bases from V and 2 bases from J, with 12 bases between. CDR1 is LNHDA and CDR2 is SQIVND in the germline V gene (reference sequence). CDR3 length equals 15 residues.